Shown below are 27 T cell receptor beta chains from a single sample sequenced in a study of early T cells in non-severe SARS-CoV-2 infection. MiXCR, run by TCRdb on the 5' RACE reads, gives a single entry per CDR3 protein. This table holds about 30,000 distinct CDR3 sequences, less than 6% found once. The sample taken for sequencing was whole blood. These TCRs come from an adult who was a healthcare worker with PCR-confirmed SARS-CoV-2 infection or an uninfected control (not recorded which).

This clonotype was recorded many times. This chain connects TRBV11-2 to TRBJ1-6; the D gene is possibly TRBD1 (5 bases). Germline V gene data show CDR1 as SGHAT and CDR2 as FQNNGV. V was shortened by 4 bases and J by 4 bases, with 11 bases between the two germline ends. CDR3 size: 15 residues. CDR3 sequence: CASSSQETYNSPLHF. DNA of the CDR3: TGTGCCAGCAGCTCACAGGAAACTTATAATTCACCCCTCCACTTT.

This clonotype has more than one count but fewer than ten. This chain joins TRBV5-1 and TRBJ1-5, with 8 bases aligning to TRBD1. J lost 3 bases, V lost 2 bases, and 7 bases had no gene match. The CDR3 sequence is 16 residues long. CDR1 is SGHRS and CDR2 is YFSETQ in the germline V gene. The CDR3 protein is CASSLGPTGDNQPQHF. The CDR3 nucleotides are TGCGCCAGCAGCTTAGGCCCGACAGGGGACAATCAGCCCCAGCATTTT.

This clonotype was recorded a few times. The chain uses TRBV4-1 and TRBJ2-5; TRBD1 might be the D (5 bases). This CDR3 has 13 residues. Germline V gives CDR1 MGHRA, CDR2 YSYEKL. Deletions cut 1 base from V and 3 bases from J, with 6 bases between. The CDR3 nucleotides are TGCGCCAGCAGCCAAGTCAGGGAAGAGACCCAGTACTTC. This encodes CASSQVREETQYF.

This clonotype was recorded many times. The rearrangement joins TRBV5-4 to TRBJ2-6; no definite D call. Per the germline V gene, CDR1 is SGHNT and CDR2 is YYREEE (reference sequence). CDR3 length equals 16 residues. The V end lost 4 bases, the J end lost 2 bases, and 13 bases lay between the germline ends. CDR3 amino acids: CASSPSGSTGANVLTF. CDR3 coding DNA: TGTGCCAGCAGCCCCTCGGGCTCTACTGGGGCCAACGTCCTGACTTTC.

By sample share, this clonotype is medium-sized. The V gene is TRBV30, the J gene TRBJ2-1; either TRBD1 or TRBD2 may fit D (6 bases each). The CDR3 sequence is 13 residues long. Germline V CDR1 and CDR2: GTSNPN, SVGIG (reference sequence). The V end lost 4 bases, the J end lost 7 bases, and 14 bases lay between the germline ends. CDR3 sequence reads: CAWTRGQKNEQFF. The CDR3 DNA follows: TGTGCCTGGACCCGGGGGCAGAAGAATGAGCAGTTCTTC.

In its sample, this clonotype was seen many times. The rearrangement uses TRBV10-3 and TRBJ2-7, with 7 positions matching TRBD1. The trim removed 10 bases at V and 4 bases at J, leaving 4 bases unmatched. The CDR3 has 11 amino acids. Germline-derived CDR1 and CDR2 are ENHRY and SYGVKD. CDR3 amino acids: CATRQGYEQYF. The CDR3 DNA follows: TGTGCCACCAGACAGGGATACGAGCAGTACTTC.

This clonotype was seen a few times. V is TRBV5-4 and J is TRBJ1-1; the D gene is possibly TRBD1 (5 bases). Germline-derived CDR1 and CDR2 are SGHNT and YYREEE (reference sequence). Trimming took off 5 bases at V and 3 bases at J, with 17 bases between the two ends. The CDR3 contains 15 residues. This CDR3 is CASRKERGGHTEAFF. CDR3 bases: TGTGCCAGCAGGAAAGAGAGGGGAGGGCACACTGAAGCTTTCTTT.

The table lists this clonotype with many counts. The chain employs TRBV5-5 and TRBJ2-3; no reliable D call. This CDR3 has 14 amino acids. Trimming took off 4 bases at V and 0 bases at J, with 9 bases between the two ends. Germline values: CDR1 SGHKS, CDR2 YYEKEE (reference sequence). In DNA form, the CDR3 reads TGTGCCAGCAGCCATAGCCACAGCACAGATACGCAGTATTTT. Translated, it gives CASSHSHSTDTQYF.

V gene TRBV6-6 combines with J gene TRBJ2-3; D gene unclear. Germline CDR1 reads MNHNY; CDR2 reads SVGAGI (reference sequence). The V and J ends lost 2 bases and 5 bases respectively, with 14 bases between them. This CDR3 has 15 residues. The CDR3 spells CASSYVSPTGDTQYF. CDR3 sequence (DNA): TGTGCCAGCAGTTACGTTAGCCCCACCGGAGATACGCAGTATTTT.

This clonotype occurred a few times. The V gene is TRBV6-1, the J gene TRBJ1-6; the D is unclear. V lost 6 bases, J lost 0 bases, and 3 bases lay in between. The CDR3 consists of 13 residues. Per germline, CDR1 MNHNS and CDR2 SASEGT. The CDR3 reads CASRSSYNSPLHF. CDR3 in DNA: TGTGCCAGCAGGAGCTCCTATAATTCACCCCTCCACTTT.

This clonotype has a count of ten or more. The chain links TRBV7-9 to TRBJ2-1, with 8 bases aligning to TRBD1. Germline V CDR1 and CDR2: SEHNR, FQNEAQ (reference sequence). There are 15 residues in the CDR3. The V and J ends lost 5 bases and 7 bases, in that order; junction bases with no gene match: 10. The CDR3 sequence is CASSHRGQGSNEQFF. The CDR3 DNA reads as TGTGCCAGCAGCCACCGCGGACAGGGTTCGAATGAGCAGTTCTTC.

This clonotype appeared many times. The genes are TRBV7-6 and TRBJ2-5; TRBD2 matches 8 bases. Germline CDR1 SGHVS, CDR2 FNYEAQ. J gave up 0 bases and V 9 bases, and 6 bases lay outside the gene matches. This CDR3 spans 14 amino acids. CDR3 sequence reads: CASGAGANQETQYF. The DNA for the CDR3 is TGTGCCAGTGGAGCGGGGGCAAACCAAGAGACCCAGTACTTC.

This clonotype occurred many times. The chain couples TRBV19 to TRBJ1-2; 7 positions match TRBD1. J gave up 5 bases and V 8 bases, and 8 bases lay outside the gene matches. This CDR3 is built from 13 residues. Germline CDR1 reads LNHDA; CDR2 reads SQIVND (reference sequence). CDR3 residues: CASSPGDSYGYTF. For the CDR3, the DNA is TGTGCCAGTTCGCCGGGGGACAGTTATGGCTACACCTTC.

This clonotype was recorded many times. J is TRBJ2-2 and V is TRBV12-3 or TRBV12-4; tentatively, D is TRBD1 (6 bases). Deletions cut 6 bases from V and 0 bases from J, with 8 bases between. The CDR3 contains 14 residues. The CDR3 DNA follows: TGTGCCAGCAGCGGGACACCGAACACCGGGGAGCTGTTTTTT. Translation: CASSGTPNTGELFF.

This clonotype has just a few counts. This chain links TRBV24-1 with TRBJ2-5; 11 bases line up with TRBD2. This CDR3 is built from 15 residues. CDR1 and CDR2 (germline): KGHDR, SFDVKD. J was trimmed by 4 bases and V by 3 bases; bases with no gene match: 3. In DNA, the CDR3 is TGTGCCACCAGTGATCCCCTAGCGGGAGGAGAGACCCAGTACTTC. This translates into CATSDPLAGGETQYF.

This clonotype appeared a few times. The CDR3 reads CASSQNRGPDTQYF. For the CDR3, the DNA is TGTGCCAGCAGCCAAAACAGGGGACCAGATACGCAGTATTTT. The gene calls are TRBV7-8 and TRBJ2-3; 7 bases agree with TRBD1. V trimming: 5 bases; J trimming: 4 bases; junction bases outside the gene matches: 6. The CDR3 loop spans 14 amino acids. Germline V CDR1 and CDR2: SGHVS, FQNEAQ.

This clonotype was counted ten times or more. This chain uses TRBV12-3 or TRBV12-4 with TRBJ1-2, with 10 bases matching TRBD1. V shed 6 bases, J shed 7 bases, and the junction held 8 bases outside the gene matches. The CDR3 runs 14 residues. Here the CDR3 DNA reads TGTGCCAGCAGCTCGGACAGGGGGAAGCGTGGCTACACCTTC. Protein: CASSSDRGKRGYTF.

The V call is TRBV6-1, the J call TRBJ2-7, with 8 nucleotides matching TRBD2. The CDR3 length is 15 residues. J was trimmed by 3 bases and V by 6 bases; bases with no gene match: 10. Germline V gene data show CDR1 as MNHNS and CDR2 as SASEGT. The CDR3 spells CASRDGGAGYYEQYF. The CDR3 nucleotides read TGTGCCAGCAGGGACGGGGGGGCTGGCTACTACGAGCAGTACTTC.

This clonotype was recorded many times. DNA of the CDR3: TGCAGCGTCCTCGGGACAGGTCACACAGATACGCAGTATTTT. Amino acid sequence: CSVLGTGHTDTQYF. The chain combines TRBV29-1 with TRBJ2-3, with TRBD1 identical over 8 bases. The germline V gene encodes CDR1 SQVTM and CDR2 ANQGSEA. The CDR3 extends over 14 amino acids. With 6 bases clipped from V and 2 bases from J, the junction kept 7 bases outside the gene matches.

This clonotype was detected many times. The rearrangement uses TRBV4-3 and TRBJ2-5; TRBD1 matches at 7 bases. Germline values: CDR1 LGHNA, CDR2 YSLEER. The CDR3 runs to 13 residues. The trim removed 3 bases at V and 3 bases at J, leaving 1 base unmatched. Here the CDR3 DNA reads TGCGCCAGCAGCCACGACAGGGAAGAGACCCAGTACTTC. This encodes CASSHDREETQYF.

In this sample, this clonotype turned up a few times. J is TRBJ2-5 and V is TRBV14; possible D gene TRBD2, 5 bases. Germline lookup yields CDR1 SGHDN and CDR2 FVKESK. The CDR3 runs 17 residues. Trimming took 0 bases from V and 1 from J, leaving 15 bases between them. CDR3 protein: CASSQDYLRGLQETQYF. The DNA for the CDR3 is TGTGCCAGCAGCCAAGATTACCTCCGGGGTCTCCAAGAGACCCAGTACTTC.

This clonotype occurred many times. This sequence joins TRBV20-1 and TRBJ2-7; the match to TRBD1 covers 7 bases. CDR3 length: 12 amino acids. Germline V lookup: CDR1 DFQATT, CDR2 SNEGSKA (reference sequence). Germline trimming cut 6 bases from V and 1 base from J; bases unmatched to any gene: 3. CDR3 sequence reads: CSASGQSYEQYF. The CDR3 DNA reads TGCAGTGCCTCGGGACAGTCCTACGAGCAGTACTTC.

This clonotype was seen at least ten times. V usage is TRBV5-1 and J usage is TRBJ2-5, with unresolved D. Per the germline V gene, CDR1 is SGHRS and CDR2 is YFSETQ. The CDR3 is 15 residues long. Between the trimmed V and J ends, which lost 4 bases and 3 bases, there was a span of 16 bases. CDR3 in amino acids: CASSPGVLVKETQYF. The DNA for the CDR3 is TGCGCCAGCAGCCCCGGAGTGCTAGTTAAAGAGACCCAGTACTTC.

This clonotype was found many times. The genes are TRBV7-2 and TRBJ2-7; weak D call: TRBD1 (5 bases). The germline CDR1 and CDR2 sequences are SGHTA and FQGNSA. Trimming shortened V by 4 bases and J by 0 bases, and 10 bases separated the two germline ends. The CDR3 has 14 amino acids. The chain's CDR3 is CASSSREGSYEQYF. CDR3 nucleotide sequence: TGTGCCAGCAGCTCCAGGGAAGGCTCCTACGAGCAGTACTTC.

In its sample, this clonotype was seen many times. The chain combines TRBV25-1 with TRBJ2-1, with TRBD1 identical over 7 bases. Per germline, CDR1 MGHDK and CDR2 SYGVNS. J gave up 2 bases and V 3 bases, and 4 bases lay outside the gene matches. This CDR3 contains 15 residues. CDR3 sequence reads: CASSDTGVAYNEQFF. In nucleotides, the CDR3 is TGTGCCAGCAGTGACACAGGGGTAGCCTACAATGAGCAGTTCTTC.

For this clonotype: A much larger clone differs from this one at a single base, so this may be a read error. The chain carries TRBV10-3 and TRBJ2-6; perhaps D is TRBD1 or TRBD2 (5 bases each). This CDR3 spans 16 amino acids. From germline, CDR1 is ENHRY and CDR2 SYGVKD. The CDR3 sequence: CALSESRDGGANVLTF. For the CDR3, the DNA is TGTGCCCTCAGTGAGTCCAGGGACGGTGGGGCCAACGTCCTGACTTTC.

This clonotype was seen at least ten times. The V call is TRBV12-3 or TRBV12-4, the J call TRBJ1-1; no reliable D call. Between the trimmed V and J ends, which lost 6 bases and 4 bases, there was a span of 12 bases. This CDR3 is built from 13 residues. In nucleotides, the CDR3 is TGTGCCAGCAGACTCGACCGATTCACTGAAGCTTTCTTT. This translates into CASRLDRFTEAFF.